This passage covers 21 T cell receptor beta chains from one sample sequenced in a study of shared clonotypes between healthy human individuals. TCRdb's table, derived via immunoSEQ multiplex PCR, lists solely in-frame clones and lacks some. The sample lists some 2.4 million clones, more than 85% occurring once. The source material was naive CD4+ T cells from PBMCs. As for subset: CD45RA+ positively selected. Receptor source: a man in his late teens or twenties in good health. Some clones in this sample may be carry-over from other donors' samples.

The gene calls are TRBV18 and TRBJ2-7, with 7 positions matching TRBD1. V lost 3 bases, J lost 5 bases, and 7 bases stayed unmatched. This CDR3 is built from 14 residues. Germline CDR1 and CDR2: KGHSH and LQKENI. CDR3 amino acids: CASSPDRSRHEQYF. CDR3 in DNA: TGTGCCAGCTCACCGGACAGGTCCAGGCACGAGCAGTACTTC.

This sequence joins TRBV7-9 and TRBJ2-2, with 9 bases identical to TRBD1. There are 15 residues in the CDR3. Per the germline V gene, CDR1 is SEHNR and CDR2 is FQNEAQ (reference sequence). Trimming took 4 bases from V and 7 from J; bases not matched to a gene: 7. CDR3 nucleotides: TGTGCCAGCAGCTCCCCGGGACAGGGAATCGGGGAGCTGTTTTTT. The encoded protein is CASSSPGQGIGELFF.

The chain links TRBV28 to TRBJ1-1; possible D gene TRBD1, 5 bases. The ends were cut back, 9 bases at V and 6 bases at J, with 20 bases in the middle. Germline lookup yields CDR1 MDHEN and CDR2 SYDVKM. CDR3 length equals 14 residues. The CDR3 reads CASGDGGAGAEAFF. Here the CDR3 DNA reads TGTGCCAGTGGAGACGGCGGGGCTGGGGCTGAAGCTTTCTTT.

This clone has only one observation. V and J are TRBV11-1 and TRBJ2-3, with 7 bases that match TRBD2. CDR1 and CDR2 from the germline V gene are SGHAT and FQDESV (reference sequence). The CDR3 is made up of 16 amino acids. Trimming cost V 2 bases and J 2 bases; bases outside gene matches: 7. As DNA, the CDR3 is TGTGCCAGCAGCTTATTACCTAGCGGTCTCACAGATACGCAGTATTTT. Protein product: CASSLLPSGLTDTQYF.

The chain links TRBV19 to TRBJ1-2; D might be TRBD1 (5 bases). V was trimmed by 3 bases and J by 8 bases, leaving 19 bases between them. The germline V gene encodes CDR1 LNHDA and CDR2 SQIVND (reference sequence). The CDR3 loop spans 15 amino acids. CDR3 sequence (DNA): TGTGCCAGTAGTATCTCGGGAGCCGGGGGTGGGGGCTACACCTTC. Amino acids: CASSISGAGGGGYTF.

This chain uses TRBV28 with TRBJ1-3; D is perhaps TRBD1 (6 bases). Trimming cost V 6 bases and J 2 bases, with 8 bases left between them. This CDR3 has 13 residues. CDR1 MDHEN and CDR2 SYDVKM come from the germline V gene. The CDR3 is CASRGTPGNTIYF. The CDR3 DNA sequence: TGTGCCAGCAGGGGGACACCTGGAAACACCATATATTTT.

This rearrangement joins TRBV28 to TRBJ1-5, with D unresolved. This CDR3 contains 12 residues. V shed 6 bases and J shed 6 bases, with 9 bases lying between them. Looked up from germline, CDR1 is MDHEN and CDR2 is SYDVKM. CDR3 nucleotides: TGTGCCAGCAGGATGAGGACTCAGCCCCAGCATTTT. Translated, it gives CASRMRTQPQHF.

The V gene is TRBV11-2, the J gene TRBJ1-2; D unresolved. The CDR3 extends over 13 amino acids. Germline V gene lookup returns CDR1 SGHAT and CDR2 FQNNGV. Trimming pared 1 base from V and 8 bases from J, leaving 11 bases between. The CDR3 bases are TGTGCCAGCAGCTTAGGGCAATACGCCGGCTACACCTTC. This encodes CASSLGQYAGYTF.

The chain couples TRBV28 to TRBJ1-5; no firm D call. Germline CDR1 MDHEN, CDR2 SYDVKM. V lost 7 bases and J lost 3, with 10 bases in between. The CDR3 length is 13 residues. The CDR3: CASTDRNNQPQHF. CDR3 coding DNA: TGTGCCAGCACCGACCGGAACAATCAGCCCCAGCATTTT.

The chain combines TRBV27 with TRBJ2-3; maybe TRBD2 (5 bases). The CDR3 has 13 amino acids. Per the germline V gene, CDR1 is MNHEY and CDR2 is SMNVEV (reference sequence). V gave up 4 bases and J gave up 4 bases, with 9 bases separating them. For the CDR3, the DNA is TGTGCCAGCAGTTCGCGGGTCCCAGATACGCAGTATTTT. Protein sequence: CASSSRVPDTQYF.

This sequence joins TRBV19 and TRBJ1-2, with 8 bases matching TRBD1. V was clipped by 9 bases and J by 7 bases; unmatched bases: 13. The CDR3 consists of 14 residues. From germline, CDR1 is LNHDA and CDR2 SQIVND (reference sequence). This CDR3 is CASHETGAVGGYTF. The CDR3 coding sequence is TGTGCCAGCCATGAGACAGGGGCAGTGGGTGGCTACACCTTC.

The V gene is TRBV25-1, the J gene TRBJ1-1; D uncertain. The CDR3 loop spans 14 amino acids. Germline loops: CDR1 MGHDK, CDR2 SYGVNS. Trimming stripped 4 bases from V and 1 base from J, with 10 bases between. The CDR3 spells CASSVKGANTEAFF. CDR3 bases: TGTGCCAGCAGTGTGAAGGGAGCGAACACTGAAGCTTTCTTT.

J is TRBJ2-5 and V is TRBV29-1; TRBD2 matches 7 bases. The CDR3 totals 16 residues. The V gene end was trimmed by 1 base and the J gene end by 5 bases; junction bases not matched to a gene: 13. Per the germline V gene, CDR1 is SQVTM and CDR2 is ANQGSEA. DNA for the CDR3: TGCAGCGTTGAAGCCCCCGGGGGGAGGGCCTGGGAGACCCAGTACTTC. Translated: CSVEAPGGRAWETQYF. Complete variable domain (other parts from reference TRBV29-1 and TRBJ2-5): SAVISQKPSRDICQRGTSLTIQCQVDSQVTMMFWYRQQPGQSLTLIATANQGSEATYESGFVIDKFPISRPNLTFSTLTVSNMSPEDSSIYLCSVEAPGGRAWETQYFGPGTRLLVL.

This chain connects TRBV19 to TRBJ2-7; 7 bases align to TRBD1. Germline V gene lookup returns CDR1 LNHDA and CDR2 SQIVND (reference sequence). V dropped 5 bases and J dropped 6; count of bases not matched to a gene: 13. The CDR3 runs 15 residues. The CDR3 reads CASSLTTTGAGEQYF. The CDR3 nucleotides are TGTGCCAGTAGTCTGACGACCACAGGGGCCGGCGAGCAGTACTTC.

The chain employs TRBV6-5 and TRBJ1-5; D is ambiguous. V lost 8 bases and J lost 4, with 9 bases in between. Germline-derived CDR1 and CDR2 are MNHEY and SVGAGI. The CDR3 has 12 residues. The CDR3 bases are TGTGCCAGCGGGTCGGGGAATCAGCCCCAGCATTTT. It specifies CASGSGNQPQHF.

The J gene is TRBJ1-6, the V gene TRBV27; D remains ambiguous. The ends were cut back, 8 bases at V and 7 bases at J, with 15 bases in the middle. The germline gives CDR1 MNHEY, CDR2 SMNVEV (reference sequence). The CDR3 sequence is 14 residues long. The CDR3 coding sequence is TGTGCCAGCGGCCGGGGAGGCTCCAATTCACCCCTCCACTTT. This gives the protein CASGRGGSNSPLHF.

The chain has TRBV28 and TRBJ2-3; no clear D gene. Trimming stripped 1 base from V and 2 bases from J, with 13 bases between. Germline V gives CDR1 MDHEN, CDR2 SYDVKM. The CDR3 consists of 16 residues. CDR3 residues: CASSLSVVGVTDTQYF. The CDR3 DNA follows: TGTGCCAGCAGTTTATCGGTCGTAGGAGTCACAGATACGCAGTATTTT.

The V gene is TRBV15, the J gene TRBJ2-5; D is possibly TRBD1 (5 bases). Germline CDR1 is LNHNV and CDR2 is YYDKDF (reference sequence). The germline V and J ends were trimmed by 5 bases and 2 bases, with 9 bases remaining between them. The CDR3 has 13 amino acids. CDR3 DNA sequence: TGTGCCACCAGCGGCAGGGCTCAAGAGACCCAGTACTTC. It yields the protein CATSGRAQETQYF.

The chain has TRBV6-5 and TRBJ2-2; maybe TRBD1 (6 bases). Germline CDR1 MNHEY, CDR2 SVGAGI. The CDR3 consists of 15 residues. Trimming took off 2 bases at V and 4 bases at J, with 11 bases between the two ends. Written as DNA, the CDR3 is TGTGCCAGCAGTTACATTAAAGGGGGCACCGGGGAGCTGTTTTTT. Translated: CASSYIKGGTGELFF.

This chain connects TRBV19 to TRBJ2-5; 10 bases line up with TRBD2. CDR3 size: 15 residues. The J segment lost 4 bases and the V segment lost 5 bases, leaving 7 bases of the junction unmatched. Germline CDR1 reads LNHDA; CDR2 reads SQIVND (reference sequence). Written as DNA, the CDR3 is TGTGCCAGTAGTCGGCTAGCGGGAGTAGGAGAGACCCAGTACTTC. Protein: CASSRLAGVGETQYF.

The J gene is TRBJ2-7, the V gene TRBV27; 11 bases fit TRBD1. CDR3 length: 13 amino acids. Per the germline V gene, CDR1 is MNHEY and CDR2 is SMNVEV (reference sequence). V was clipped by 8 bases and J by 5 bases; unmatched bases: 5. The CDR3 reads CASRWTGGHEQYF. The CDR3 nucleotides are TGTGCCAGCCGCTGGACAGGGGGCCACGAGCAGTACTTC.